This T cell receptor beta chain was documented in a study of prognosis after radiotherapy for stage I lung cancer. Across the study: Over 5 patients had tumors that were squamous cell carcinoma, and twelve had adenocarcinoma.

Germline V lookup: CDR1 SGDLS, CDR2 YYNGEE. Trimming shortened V by 0 bases and J by 7 bases, and 11 bases separated the two germline ends. The CDR3 runs to 14 residues. On CT and PET/CT, all patients were node-negative, and none had prior chemotherapy, radiotherapy or other malignancies. Two-round multiplex PCR, the amplification method, yielded TCR beta CDR3 from genomic DNA. The use of primers specific to each TRBV and TRBJ gene characterized first-round PCR. TCRdb analysed the multiplex PCR reads with MiXCR anew, one entry per CDR3 protein. Of fewer than 25,000 distinct CDR3 sequences listed, 40% are singletons. General study findings and limits: Reportedly, TRBV and TRBJ gene usage differed by presence of metastases in patients.

This clonotype was seen ten or more times. Its antigen is undetermined. The sequence was obtained from a donor at least 50 years old with non-small cell lung cancer. Specimen: PBMCs, collected before or after stereotactic body radiation therapy (not recorded which). This sequence joins TRBV9 and TRBJ2-1; D is unresolved. The chain's CDR3 is CASSVDGSRNEQFF. CDR3 coding DNA: TGTGCCAGCAGCGTAGATGGTAGCCGGAATGAGCAGTTCTTC.